This TCR beta chain appears in the sequencing data of a study of beta chain features in type 1 diabetes. Overall study: Examination spanned 100 million to 120 million sorted cells from all samples. General study results and limits: The naive, central memory and Treg TCRB repertoires looked more alike in patients than they did in healthy donors.

Expressed TCRB transcripts were sequenced because the isolated RNA had all been reverse transcribed beforehand. The assay was immunoSEQ multiplex PCR, and TCRdb's table has in-frame clones only and misses some. Of around 450,000 clones listed, 9.5% to 12% are singletons. The CDR3 extends over 15 amino acids. Germline assignment: CDR1 SGHNT and CDR2 YYREEE (reference sequence). Trimming stripped 0 bases from V and 4 bases from J, with 13 bases between. This clone showed up just a few times. No antigen is known for it. The sequence derives from a woman between 18 and 29 years old in good health. The chain links TRBV5-4 to TRBJ1-2; D is undetermined. Sequenced input: naive CD4+ T cells from blood. CDR3 region: CASSLDPRSGYGYTF. Here the CDR3 DNA reads TGTGCCAGCAGCTTGGACCCCCGGTCGGGCTATGGCTACACCTTC.